One and the same sample provided the 15 T cell receptor beta chains below, sequenced in a study of CD8 T cells in ankylosing spondylitis. TCRdb reanalysed the 5' RACE reads using MiXCR and keeps one entry per CDR3 protein. This table has 700,000 to 1,000,000 distinct CDR3 sequences, about 11% appearing once. Findings and limits, study-wide: For ankylosing spondylitis blood, a TCR beta motif of eight or nine highly homologous variants appeared characteristic.

Their target antigens are unknown. The sequencing sample was made of blood, either unsorted or a sorted T cell fraction (not recorded which). These receptors all come from a male donor with ankylosing spondylitis.

DNA for the CDR3: TGTGCCAGCAGCCAAGATCGGGTTTCGGACACTGAAGCTTTCTTT. This gives the protein CASSQDRVSDTEAFF. V gene TRBV4-2 combines with J gene TRBJ1-1; no clear D. V shed 0 bases and J shed 3 bases, with 11 bases lying between them. The CDR3 loop spans 15 amino acids. The germline gives CDR1 LGHNA, CDR2 YNFKEQ.

This clonotype occurred a few times. The V call is TRBV7-2, the J call TRBJ2-7, with 10 nucleotides matching TRBD2. The CDR3 contains 15 residues. With V trimmed by 1 base and J by 6 bases, 6 bases remained unmatched. Germline V gene data show CDR1 as SGHTA and CDR2 as FQGNSA. This CDR3 is CASSLGLAGVSEQYF. The CDR3, as DNA: TGTGCCAGCAGCTTAGGGCTAGCGGGAGTCTCCGAGCAGTACTTC.

This clonotype showed up just a few times. Here the CDR3 reads CASSMGPRGSYEQYF. CDR3 DNA sequence: TGTGCCAGTAGTATGGGACCCCGGGGATCCTACGAGCAGTACTTC. J is TRBJ2-7 and V is TRBV19, with D possibly called TRBD1 or TRBD2 (5 bases each). The ends were cut back, 3 bases at V and 1 base at J, with 13 bases in the middle. This CDR3 has 15 residues. Germline assignment: CDR1 LNHDA and CDR2 SQIVND (reference sequence).

The gene calls are TRBV6-6 and TRBJ2-5, with D unresolved. Germline CDR1 MNHNY, CDR2 SVGAGI (reference sequence). V shed 7 bases and J shed 4 bases, with 13 bases lying between them. The CDR3 extends over 13 amino acids. CDR3: CASTPQRLETQYF. CDR3 in DNA: TGTGCCAGCACCCCCCAGAGGCTAGAGACCCAGTACTTC.

This clonotype was seen ten or more times. The chain combines TRBV5-1 with TRBJ2-3; tentatively, D is TRBD1 (6 bases). The CDR3 runs 15 residues. From germline, CDR1 is SGHRS and CDR2 YFSETQ. The V end lost 0 bases, the J end lost 1 base, and 9 bases lay between the germline ends. The CDR3 loop is CASSLEQGRTDTQYF. In DNA, the CDR3 is TGCGCCAGCAGCTTGGAACAGGGCCGCACAGATACGCAGTATTTT. Using reference TRBV5-1 and TRBJ2-3 for the parts outside the CDR3, the full variable domain is KAGVTQTPRYLIKTRGQQVTLSCSPISGHRSVSWYQQTPGQGLQFLFEYFSETQRNKGNFPGRFSGRQFSNSRSEMNVSTLELGDSALYLCASSLEQGRTDTQYFGPGTRLTVL.

The genes are TRBV6-2 or TRBV6-3 and TRBJ2-1, with 10 bases that match TRBD2. Germline CDR1 and CDR2: MNHEY and SVGEGT. CDR3 length: 15 amino acids. With V trimmed by 10 bases and J by 5 bases, 11 bases remained unmatched. CDR3 nucleotide sequence: TGTGCCACCACCCGAGCGGGGGGGCCGAACAATGAGCAGTTCTTC. Translated: CATTRAGGPNNEQFF.

This clonotype turned up a few times. The V gene is TRBV6-5, the J gene TRBJ2-3, with 8 bases aligning to TRBD2. V lost 2 bases, J lost 4 bases, and 2 bases stayed unmatched. This CDR3 region has 14 residues. Germline V gene data show CDR1 as MNHEY and CDR2 as SVGAGI. The CDR3 nucleotides are TGTGCCAGCAGTTACGCGGGGGGCGCAGATACGCAGTATTTT. Translation: CASSYAGGADTQYF.

This clonotype was found many times. The chain couples TRBV12-3 or TRBV12-4 to TRBJ1-1; tentative D call: TRBD1 (5 bases). The CDR3 totals 16 residues. V was shortened by 4 bases and J by 1 base, with 16 bases between the two germline ends. The CDR3, as DNA: TGTGCCAGCAGTTCCCCCAGGGCCGCCAAGAACACTGAAGCTTTCTTT. Translation gives CASSSPRAAKNTEAFF.

This clonotype was recorded at least ten times. The CDR3 here is CSVEKGYNEQFF. CDR3 DNA sequence: TGCAGCGTTGAAAAAGGTTACAATGAGCAGTTCTTC. The rearrangement joins TRBV29-1 to TRBJ2-1; D call uncertain. This CDR3 contains 12 residues. Trimming stripped 2 bases from V and 4 bases from J, with 6 bases between. Germline V CDR1 and CDR2: SQVTM, ANQGSEA.

This clonotype was counted a few times. The chain recombines TRBV6-5 with TRBJ2-1; a possible D gene is TRBD2 (6 bases). The CDR3 length is 14 residues. V was clipped by 2 bases and J by 9 bases, with 14 bases between them. Germline V gene sequence: CDR1 MNHEY, CDR2 SVGAGI. The DNA of the CDR3 is TGTGCCAGCAGTTACATGGCGGGACGGGGTGAGCAGTTCTTC. Its translation: CASSYMAGRGEQFF.

The rearrangement joins TRBV7-9 to TRBJ2-7; D gene ambiguous. Germline V gene data show CDR1 as SEHNR and CDR2 as FQNEAQ (reference sequence). Trimming took 1 base from V and 6 from J, leaving 4 bases between them. The CDR3 is 11 amino acids. The CDR3 region has the DNA TGTGCCAGCAGCTTAGTGTTCGAGCAGTACTTC. Translation: CASSLVFEQYF.

This clonotype was recorded a few times. The chain carries TRBV20-1 and TRBJ2-1, with D tentatively TRBD1 or TRBD2 (5 bases each). The CDR3 sequence is 13 residues long. Trimming cost V 0 bases and J 9 bases, with 12 bases left between them. Germline V gene lookup returns CDR1 DFQATT and CDR2 SNEGSKA (reference sequence). CDR3 region: CSARDRDPSEQFF. The CDR3 DNA reads as TGCAGTGCTAGAGATCGGGACCCCAGTGAGCAGTTCTTC.

About this clonotype: A read error may be the cause here, since a much bigger clone is one base away. The CDR3 reads CASSRDRPNTDAFF. The CDR3 DNA reads TGTGCCAGCAGCCGGGACAGGCCAAACACTGACGCTTTCTTT. This sequence joins TRBV5-5 and TRBJ1-1, with TRBD1 matching 8 bases. CDR3 length: 14 residues. CDR1 and CDR2 (germline): SGHKS, YYEKEE (reference sequence). The full variable domain, with the rest looked up from reference TRBV5-5 and TRBJ1-1, is DAGVTQSPTHLIKTRGQQVTLRCSPISGHKSVSWYQQVLGQGPQFIFQYYEKEERGRGNFPDRFSARQFPNYSSELNVNALLLGDSALYLCASSRDRPNTDAFFGQGTRLTVV.

The chain is built from TRBV6-1 and TRBJ2-2, with D possibly being TRBD1 (6 bases). Trimming took 3 bases from V and 7 from J, leaving 12 bases between them. Germline V gene sequence: CDR1 MNHNS, CDR2 SASEGT. The CDR3 extends over 14 amino acids. The CDR3, as DNA: TGTGCCAGCAGTGAGGACAGTTTATACGGGGAGCTGTTTTTT. This codes for CASSEDSLYGELFF.

This clonotype has a handful of counts. The chain links TRBV11-2 to TRBJ2-3, with D possibly being TRBD2 (6 bases). This CDR3 has 17 amino acids. CDR1 SGHAT and CDR2 FQNNGV come from the germline V gene. Trimming left V 0 bases short and J 3 bases short, with 16 bases between. For the CDR3, the DNA is TGTGCCAGCAGCTTAGATCTCGTGGGAGGAGGAACAGATACGCAGTATTTT. It specifies CASSLDLVGGGTDTQYF.